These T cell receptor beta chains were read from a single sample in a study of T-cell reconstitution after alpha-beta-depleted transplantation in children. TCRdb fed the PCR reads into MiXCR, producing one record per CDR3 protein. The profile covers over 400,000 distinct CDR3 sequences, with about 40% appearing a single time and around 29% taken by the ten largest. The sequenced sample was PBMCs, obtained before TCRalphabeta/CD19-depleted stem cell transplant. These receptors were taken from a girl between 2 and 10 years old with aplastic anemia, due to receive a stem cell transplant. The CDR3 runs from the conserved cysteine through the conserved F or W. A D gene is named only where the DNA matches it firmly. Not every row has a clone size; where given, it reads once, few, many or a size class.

CDR3 protein: CSAWNEQFF
CDR3 DNA: TGCAGTGCATGGAATGAGCAGTTCTTC
V gene: TRBV20-1
J gene: TRBJ2-1
D gene: -
clone size: -

CDR3 protein: CASSFQGWDEQFF
CDR3 DNA: TGCGCCAGCAGCTTTCAGGGGTGGGATGAGCAGTTCTTC
V gene: TRBV5-1
J gene: TRBJ2-1
D gene: -
clone size: many

CDR3 protein: CASSSSGTRGDTQYF
CDR3 DNA: TGTGCCAGCAGTTCCTCCGGGACTAGGGGGGATACGCAGTATTTT
V gene: TRBV6-5
J gene: TRBJ2-3
D gene: TRBD2
clone size: -

CDR3 protein: CSARDRFRAGVSYEQYF
CDR3 DNA: TGCAGTGCTAGAGATCGGTTCAGGGCAGGGGTTTCCTACGAGCAGTACTTC
V gene: TRBV20-1
J gene: TRBJ2-7
D gene: -
clone size: few

CDR3 protein: CSASPGGGVNTEAFF
CDR3 DNA: TGCAGTGCTAGTCCGGGTGGGGGCGTGAACACTGAAGCTTTCTTT
V gene: TRBV20-1
J gene: TRBJ1-1
D gene: -
clone size: few

CDR3 protein: CASSARGGGRQFF
CDR3 DNA: TGTGCCAGCAGCGCGAGAGGGGGAGGGAGACAGTTCTTC
V gene: TRBV9
J gene: TRBJ2-1
D gene: -
clone size: -

CDR3 protein: CASSPGPQGRNEQFF
CDR3 DNA: TGTGCCAGCAGTCCCGGTCCCCAGGGGAGGAATGAGCAGTTCTTC
V gene: TRBV2
J gene: TRBJ2-1
D gene: -
clone size: few

CDR3 protein: CASSLAGQGVADTQYF
CDR3 DNA: TGTGCCAGCAGCTTAGCCGGACAGGGAGTAGCAGATACGCAGTATTTT
V gene: TRBV7-9
J gene: TRBJ2-3
D gene: TRBD1
clone size: -

CDR3 protein: CASNPSFSGGKWEQFF
CDR3 DNA: TGTGCCAGCAACCCCTCATTCTCAGGGGGCAAGTGGGAGCAGTTCTTC
V gene: TRBV28
J gene: TRBJ2-1
D gene: TRBD1
clone size: -

CDR3 protein: CASSEKGAYGSPLHF
CDR3 DNA: TGTGCCAGCAGTGAAAAGGGGGCCTACGGTTCACCCCTCCACTTT
V gene: TRBV6-1
J gene: TRBJ1-6
D gene: TRBD1
clone size: few

CDR3 protein: CASQVGPPNEQFF
CDR3 DNA: TGTGCCAGCCAAGTCGGGCCGCCCAATGAGCAGTTCTTC
V gene: TRBV6-1
J gene: TRBJ2-1
D gene: -
clone size: -

CDR3 protein: CASSYNRGTEQYF
CDR3 DNA: TGTGCCAGCAGTTACAACAGGGGGACCGAGCAGTACTTC
V gene: TRBV6-2/TRBV6-3
J gene: TRBJ2-7
D gene: TRBD1
clone size: many

CDR3 protein: CSARERDREKNEQFF
CDR3 DNA: TGCAGTGCTAGAGAAAGGGACAGGGAAAAGAATGAGCAGTTCTTC
V gene: TRBV20-1
J gene: TRBJ2-1
D gene: TRBD1
clone size: -

CDR3 protein: CASSPSVGTSRYEQYF
CDR3 DNA: TGTGCCAGCAGCCCCAGTGTTGGGACTTCTCGGTACGAGCAGTACTTC
V gene: TRBV7-9
J gene: TRBJ2-7
D gene: -
clone size: -

CDR3 protein: CASSYSRREAYEQYF
CDR3 DNA: TGTGCCAGCAGTTACTCGCGCAGGGAGGCCTACGAGCAGTACTTC
V gene: TRBV6-5
J gene: TRBJ2-7
D gene: -
clone size: few

CDR3 protein: CASSPLGGGLQPQHF
CDR3 DNA: TGTGCCAGCAGTCCCCTCGGGGGGGGGCTACAGCCCCAGCATTTT
V gene: TRBV27
J gene: TRBJ1-5
D gene: -
clone size: many

CDR3 protein: CAISERDYEQYF
CDR3 DNA: TGTGCCATCAGTGAACGGGACTACGAGCAGTACTTC
V gene: TRBV10-3
J gene: TRBJ2-7
D gene: -
clone size: -

CDR3 protein: CASGYYEQYF
CDR3 DNA: TGTGCCAGCGGTTACTACGAGCAGTACTTC
V gene: TRBV6-2/TRBV6-3
J gene: TRBJ2-7
D gene: -
clone size: -

CDR3 protein: CATSREVTNEQYF
CDR3 DNA: TGTGCCACCAGCAGAGAGGTAACCAACGAGCAGTACTTC
V gene: TRBV15
J gene: TRBJ2-7
D gene: -
clone size: -

CDR3 protein: CSARTPIGDQPQHF
CDR3 DNA: TGCAGTGCTAGAACACCAATTGGGGATCAGCCCCAGCATTTT
V gene: TRBV20-1
J gene: TRBJ1-5
D gene: -
clone size: -

CDR3 protein: CASSLEAGGVRANEQYF
CDR3 DNA: TGCGCCAGCAGCTTGGAGGCAGGGGGCGTGAGAGCGAACGAGCAGTACTTC
V gene: TRBV5-1
J gene: TRBJ2-7
D gene: TRBD1
clone size: few

CDR3 protein: CATSRGGVNNEKLFF
CDR3 DNA: TGTGCCACCAGCAGAGGAGGGGTTAATAATGAAAAACTGTTTTTT
V gene: TRBV15
J gene: TRBJ1-4
D gene: -
clone size: few

CDR3 protein: CSARVPSQGGYF
CDR3 DNA: TGCAGTGCTAGAGTACCTAGCCAGGGGGGGTACTTC
V gene: TRBV20-1
J gene: TRBJ2-7
D gene: -
clone size: -

CDR3 protein: CSGTSGSTKTQYF
CDR3 DNA: TGCAGTGGGACTAGCGGGAGCACGAAGACCCAGTACTTC
V gene: TRBV20-1
J gene: TRBJ2-5
D gene: TRBD2
clone size: -

CDR3 protein: CASSGDRNTGELFF
CDR3 DNA: TGTGCCAGCAGCGGGGACAGGAACACCGGGGAGCTGTTTTTT
V gene: TRBV2
J gene: TRBJ2-2
D gene: TRBD1
clone size: many

CDR3 protein: CSAALASVSTDTQYF
CDR3 DNA: TGCAGTGCTGCGTTAGCTTCCGTTAGCACAGATACGCAGTATTTT
V gene: TRBV20-1
J gene: TRBJ2-3
D gene: -
clone size: -

CDR3 protein: CSARAGWAGETQYF
CDR3 DNA: TGCAGTGCGAGAGCGGGATGGGCGGGTGAGACCCAGTACTTC
V gene: TRBV20-1
J gene: TRBJ2-5
D gene: TRBD2
clone size: many

CDR3 protein: CASRINGRHTYEQYF
CDR3 DNA: TGTGCCAGCAGAATTAACGGTCGACATACTTACGAGCAGTACTTC
V gene: TRBV28
J gene: TRBJ2-7
D gene: -
clone size: many

CDR3 protein: CASSLIAGSSYEQYF
CDR3 DNA: TGCGCCAGCAGCTTAATAGCGGGATCCTCCTACGAGCAGTACTTC
V gene: TRBV5-1
J gene: TRBJ2-7
D gene: TRBD2
clone size: many

CDR3 protein: CSALVKFAEAFF
CDR3 DNA: TGCAGTGCCTTAGTAAAATTCGCTGAAGCTTTCTTT
V gene: TRBV20-1
J gene: TRBJ1-1
D gene: -
clone size: -

CDR3 protein: CASSRIGQLNTEAFF
CDR3 DNA: TGTGCCAGCAGCCGGATAGGACAGTTGAACACTGAAGCTTTCTTT
V gene: TRBV7-9
J gene: TRBJ1-1
D gene: -
clone size: -

CDR3 protein: CASSPGASGNNEQFF
CDR3 DNA: TGTGCCAGCTCACCAGGGGCTAGCGGAAACAATGAGCAGTTCTTC
V gene: TRBV18
J gene: TRBJ2-1
D gene: TRBD2
clone size: -

CDR3 protein: CASSLERGGSPLHF
CDR3 DNA: TGTGCCAGCAGCTTGGAACGGGGAGGATCACCCCTCCACTTT
V gene: TRBV5-5
J gene: TRBJ1-6
D gene: -
clone size: once

CDR3 protein: CSSEEGPLETQYF
CDR3 DNA: TGCAGCTCTGAGGAGGGGCCCTTAGAGACCCAGTACTTC
V gene: TRBV29-1
J gene: TRBJ2-5
D gene: -
clone size: few

CDR3 protein: CATSRGQGKDTQYF
CDR3 DNA: TGTGCCACCAGCAGAGGCCAGGGGAAGGATACGCAGTATTTT
V gene: TRBV15
J gene: TRBJ2-3
D gene: -
clone size: -

CDR3 protein: CASSYGGSDTQYF
CDR3 DNA: TGTGCCAGCAGTTATGGTGGGTCAGATACGCAGTATTTT
V gene: TRBV6-5
J gene: TRBJ2-3
D gene: -
clone size: -

CDR3 protein: CSARTRSYYSPLHF
CDR3 DNA: TGCAGTGCTAGAACGAGGTCTTATTATTCACCCCTCCACTTT
V gene: TRBV20-1
J gene: TRBJ1-6
D gene: -
clone size: many

CDR3 protein: CSARPNPGLAGGSTGELFF
CDR3 DNA: TGCAGTGCTAGACCCAATCCGGGACTAGCGGGAGGGAGCACCGGGGAGCTGTTTTTT
V gene: TRBV20-1
J gene: TRBJ2-2
D gene: TRBD2
clone size: -

CDR3 protein: CASSLRTGGNRETQYF
CDR3 DNA: TGTGCCAGCAGCTTAAGGACCGGAGGAAACCGGGAGACCCAGTACTTC
V gene: TRBV7-6
J gene: TRBJ2-5
D gene: -
clone size: -

CDR3 protein: CASSFTGSHTEAFF
CDR3 DNA: TGTGCCAGCAGCTTTACAGGGTCACACACTGAAGCTTTCTTT
V gene: TRBV7-9
J gene: TRBJ1-1
D gene: -
clone size: -

CDR3 protein: CASSQAYGVNYGYTF
CDR3 DNA: TGCGCCAGCAGCCAGGCTTATGGGGTTAACTATGGCTACACCTTC
V gene: TRBV4-1
J gene: TRBJ1-2
D gene: -
clone size: few

CDR3 protein: CSAWDLSYPDTQYF
CDR3 DNA: TGCAGTGCTTGGGACCTCAGCTACCCAGATACGCAGTATTTT
V gene: TRBV20-1
J gene: TRBJ2-3
D gene: -
clone size: many